The T cell receptor (beta chain) under discussion was sequenced for a study of CD8 T cells in Susac syndrome. About 0.5 to 1 ug RNA was reverse transcribed with random hexamers. TCRdb ran MiXCR on the immunoSEQ multiplex PCR reads and lists one entry per CDR3 protein. The table shows about 130,000 distinct CDR3 sequences, with roughly 94% occurring only once. CDR3 length: 15 amino acids. Trimming took off 5 bases at V and 4 bases at J, with 16 bases between the two ends. Germline CDR1 reads SGHRS; CDR2 reads YFSETQ. This TCR came from a human donor with multiple sclerosis. This chain uses TRBV5-1 with TRBJ1-3; D gene unclear. The sample consisted of CD4+ T cells from PBMCs. Here the CDR3 DNA reads TGCGCCAGCAGTCCGGGATCTTCTGTGGGAAACACCATATATTTT. Its protein product is CASSPGSSVGNTIYF.